This T cell receptor beta chain emerged from a study of shared clonotypes between healthy human individuals. Study-wide context: Three CD4 naive, three CD4 memory, two CD8 naive and one CD8 memory plate were used per donor.

The CDR3 length is 14 residues. Trimming removed 0 bases at V and 4 bases at J, with 6 bases between. CDR1 and CDR2 from the germline V gene are LNHDA and SQIVND (reference sequence). TCRdb's copy holds only in-frame clones and misses some; the assay was immunoSEQ multiplex PCR. Here the sample spans approximately 320,000 clones, under 80% being singletons. This TCR was recovered from a man aged 30 to 45 in good health. The sequenced material came from memory CD4+ T cells sorted from blood. Subset noted: CD45RA-negative fraction. This chain uses TRBV19 with TRBJ2-2; D unclear. The CDR3 DNA sequence: TGTGCCAGTAGTATAGAGGGCAGCACCGGGGAGCTGTTTTTT. It translates to CASSIEGSTGELFF.